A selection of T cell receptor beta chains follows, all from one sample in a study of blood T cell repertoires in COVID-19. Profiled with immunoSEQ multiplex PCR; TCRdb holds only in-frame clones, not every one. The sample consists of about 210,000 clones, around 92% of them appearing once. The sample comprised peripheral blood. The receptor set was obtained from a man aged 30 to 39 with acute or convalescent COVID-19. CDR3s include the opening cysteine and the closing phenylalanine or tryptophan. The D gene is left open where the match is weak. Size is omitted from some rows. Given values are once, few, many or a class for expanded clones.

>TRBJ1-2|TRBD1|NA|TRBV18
TGTGCCAGCTCACCCGAGACAAGGGGGCATGGCTACACCTTC
CASSPETRGHGYTF
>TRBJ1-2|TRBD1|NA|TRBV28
TGTGCCAGCAGTTTGTGGACAGGGGGACGTGGCTACACCTTC
CASSLWTGGRGYTF
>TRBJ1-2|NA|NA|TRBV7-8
TGTGCCAGCAGCTTAGAGGGGATCTATGGCTACACCTTC
CASSLEGIYGYTF
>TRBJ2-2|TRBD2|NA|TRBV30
TGTGCCTGGGCCGGGACTATGAACACCGGGGAGCTGTTTTTT
CAWAGTMNTGELFF
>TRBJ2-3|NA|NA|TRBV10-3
TGTGCCATCGCCCGGGGGACTAGCACAGATACGCAGTATTTT
CAIARGTSTDTQYF
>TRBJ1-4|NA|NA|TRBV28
TGTGCCAGCAGTTCTCAGGGACTCGGGGCAACTAATGAAAAACTGTTTTTT
CASSSQGLGATNEKLFF
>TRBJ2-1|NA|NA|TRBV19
TGTGCCAGTAGTATAGGCGACAGTTGGCATGAGCAGTTCTTC
CASSIGDSWHEQFF
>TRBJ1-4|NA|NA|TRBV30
TGTGCCTGGAACGGCAGGGGTAATGAAAAACTGTTTTTT
CAWNGRGNEKLFF
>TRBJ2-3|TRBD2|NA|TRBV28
TGTGCCAGCAGTTTAAACCATGCGGGCTTGGGGGGGGATACGCAGTATTTT
CASSLNHAGLGGDTQYF
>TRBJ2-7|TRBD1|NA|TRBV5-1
TGCGCCAGCAGCTCCGGACAGGGAGCCTCCTACGAGCAGTACTTC
CASSSGQGASYEQYF
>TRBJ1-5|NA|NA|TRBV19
TGTGCCAGTAGTGTACAGGGACGATGGTTCCTCCAGCCCCAGCATTTT
CASSVQGRWFLQPQHF
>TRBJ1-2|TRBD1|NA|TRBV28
TGTGCCAGCAGTTCAGGACAGGCTTATGGCTACACCTTC
CASSSGQAYGYTF
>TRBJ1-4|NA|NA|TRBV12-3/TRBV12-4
TGTGCCTCGACCAGCAGGGCACAGGGAAAACTGTTTTTT
CASTSRAQGKLFF
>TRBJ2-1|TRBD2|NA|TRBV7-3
TGTGCCAGCAGCTTAGCGGGGGGCGGTGAGCAGTTCTTC
CASSLAGGGEQFF
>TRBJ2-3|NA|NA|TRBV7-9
TGTGCCAGCAGCCTACGACACTCCACAGATACGCAGTATTTT
CASSLRHSTDTQYF
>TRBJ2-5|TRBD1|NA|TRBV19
TGTGCCAGTAAGACAGGGGCTGGAGAGACCCAGTACTTC
CASKTGAGETQYF
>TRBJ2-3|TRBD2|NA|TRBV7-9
TGTGCCAGCAGTCGACCCCCCCCGACTAGCGGGACCACAGATACGCAGTATTTT
CASSRPPPTSGTTDTQYF
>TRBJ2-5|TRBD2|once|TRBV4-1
TGCGCCAGCAGCCAAGTTGGCGGGGGGGCTTGGGAGACCCAGTACTTC
CASSQVGGGAWETQYF
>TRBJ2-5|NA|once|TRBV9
TGTGCCAGCGGGCGGGGTCCCCAAGAGACCCAGTACTTC
CASGRGPQETQYF
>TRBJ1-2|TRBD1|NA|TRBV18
TGTGCCAGCTCAGTGCAGGGGGCGTCATACTATGGCTACACCTTC
CASSVQGASYYGYTF
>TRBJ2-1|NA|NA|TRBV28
TGTGCCAGCAGCTTTCATCGAGGGGCGGGGAATGAGCAGTTCTTC
CASSFHRGAGNEQFF
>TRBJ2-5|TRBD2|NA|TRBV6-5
TGTGCCAGCAGTTACGACGGGGGGTTCGGAGAGACCCAGTACTTC
CASSYDGGFGETQYF
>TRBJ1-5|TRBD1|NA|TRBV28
TGTGCCAGCAGTTTGCCCTTGGGACAGGGTTATTGGCCCCAGCATTTT
CASSLPLGQGYWPQHF
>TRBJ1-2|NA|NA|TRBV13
TGTGCCAGCAGCATTGGGTCGGGGGACTATGGCTACACCTTC
CASSIGSGDYGYTF
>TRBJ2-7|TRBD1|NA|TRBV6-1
TGTGCCAGCAGTGCAACTCAGGGGGCTTATACCTCCTACGAGCAGTACTTC
CASSATQGAYTSYEQYF
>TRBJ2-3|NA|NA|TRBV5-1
TGCGCCAGCAGCTGGGCGAGCCTGAGCACAGATACGCAGTATTTT
CASSWASLSTDTQYF
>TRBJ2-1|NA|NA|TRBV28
TGTGCCAGCGGAGCGGCCCCCTACAATGAGCAGTTCTTC
CASGAAPYNEQFF
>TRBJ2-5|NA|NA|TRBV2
TGTGCCAGCAGTGCAGGAGGGGAGACCCAGTACTTC
CASSAGGETQYF
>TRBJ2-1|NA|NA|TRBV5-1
TGCGCCAGCAGCTTGGTAGGGTCCTCACAGGGTTACAATGAGCAGTTCTTC
CASSLVGSSQGYNEQFF
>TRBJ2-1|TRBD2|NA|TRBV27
TGTGCCAGCAGAGCTAGCGGGGGGGCCCCATACAATGAGCAGTTCTTC
CASRASGGAPYNEQFF
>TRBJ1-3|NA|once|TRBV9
TGTGCCAGCAGCGTAGAGTTTGAGGGGGACACCATATATTTT
CASSVEFEGDTIYF
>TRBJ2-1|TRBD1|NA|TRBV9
TGTGCCAGCAGCTCCGGGACAGGGAACTACAATGAGCAGTTCTTC
CASSSGTGNYNEQFF
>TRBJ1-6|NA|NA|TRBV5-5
TGTGCCAGCAGCCCGATCATTAGGAGCTCCTATAATTCACCCCTCCACTTT
CASSPIIRSSYNSPLHF
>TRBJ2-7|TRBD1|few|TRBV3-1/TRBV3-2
TGTGCCAGCAGCCAAGCATTGGGACAGTTCTACGAGCAGTACTTC
CASSQALGQFYEQYF
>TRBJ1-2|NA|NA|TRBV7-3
TGTGCCAGCAGCCCTAGGGGTGGGCCAGACGGTGGCTACACCTTC
CASSPRGGPDGGYTF
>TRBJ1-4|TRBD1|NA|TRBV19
TGTGCCAGTAGTAAGGGACAGGGCGGAGAAAAACTGTTTTTT
CASSKGQGGEKLFF
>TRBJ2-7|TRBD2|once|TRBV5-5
TGTGCCAGCAGCTTGCCTAGCGGGGGGTTGCAGCAGTACTTC
CASSLPSGGLQQYF
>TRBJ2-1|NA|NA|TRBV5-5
TGTGCCAGCAGCTTGACGACTTTCTCCTACAATGAGCAGTTCTTC
CASSLTTFSYNEQFF
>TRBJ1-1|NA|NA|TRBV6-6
TGTGCCAGCCGAGGATCCATGAACACTGAAGCTTTCTTT
CASRGSMNTEAFF
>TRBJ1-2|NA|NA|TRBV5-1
TGCGCCAGCAGCTTGGACCAGTCGGGGGGCTACACCTTC
CASSLDQSGGYTF
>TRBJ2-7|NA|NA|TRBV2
TGTGCCAGCGGCTTACGGGTCGCCCCCGGGGAGCAGTACTTC
CASGLRVAPGEQYF
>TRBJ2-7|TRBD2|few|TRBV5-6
TGTGCCAGCAGCTTTGGTTTCGCGGGGGGTATCTACGAGCAGTACTTC
CASSFGFAGGIYEQYF
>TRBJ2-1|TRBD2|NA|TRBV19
TGTGCCAGTAGGCACACTAGCGCCAACTACAATGAGCAGTTCTTC
CASRHTSANYNEQFF
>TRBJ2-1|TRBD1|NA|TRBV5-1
TGCGCCAGCAGCCCAGGACAGGGCAATGAGCAGTTCTTC
CASSPGQGNEQFF
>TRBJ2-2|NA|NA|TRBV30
TGTGCCTGGAGTAGGGGACATGTCACCGGGGAGCTGTTTTTT
CAWSRGHVTGELFF
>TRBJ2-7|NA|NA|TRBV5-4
TGTGCCAGCAGCCCGAGCGGCGGACAGTTCTCCTACGAGCAGTACTTC
CASSPSGGQFSYEQYF
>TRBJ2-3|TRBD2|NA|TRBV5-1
TGCGCCAGCAGCTTGGGCGCTAGCGGGGGGGCCGGGGATACGCAGTATTTT
CASSLGASGGAGDTQYF
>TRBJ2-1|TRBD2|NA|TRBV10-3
TGTGCCATCAAGGGACTAGCGAACTCGAACTCCTACAATGAGCAGTTCTTC
CAIKGLANSNSYNEQFF
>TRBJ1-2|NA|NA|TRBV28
TGTGCCAGCAGTTTATCGGACAGTCGTTCCTATGGCTACACCTTC
CASSLSDSRSYGYTF
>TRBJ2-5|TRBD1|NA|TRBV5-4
TGTGCCAGCAGCCCTAGTATGGACAGGGAGGAGACCCAGTACTTC
CASSPSMDREETQYF
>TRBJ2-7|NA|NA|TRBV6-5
TGTGCCAGTTCCCTACACGGATCGGGCGAGCAGTACTTC
CASSLHGSGEQYF
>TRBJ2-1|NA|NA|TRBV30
TGTGCCTGGTCCTTAGGAGGGTTTGGGGGCAATGAGCAGTTCTTC
CAWSLGGFGGNEQFF
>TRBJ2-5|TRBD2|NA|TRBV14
TGTGCCAGCAGTCGAACGGGGACTAGCGGGCAAGAGACCCAGTACTTC
CASSRTGTSGQETQYF
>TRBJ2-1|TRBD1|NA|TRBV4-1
TGCGCCAGCAGCCAAGGACAGGGGGGCGATGAGCAGTTCTTC
CASSQGQGGDEQFF
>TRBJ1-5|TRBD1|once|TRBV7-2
TGTGCCAGCAGCTTAGGACAGGGGGTACAGCCCCAGCATTTT
CASSLGQGVQPQHF
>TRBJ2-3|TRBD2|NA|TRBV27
TGTGCCAGCAGTCGGACGGCGGCGGGGGGGAGCACAGATACGCAGTATTTT
CASSRTAAGGSTDTQYF
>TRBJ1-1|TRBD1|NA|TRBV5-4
TGTGCCAGCAGCGGCCGAGGACAGGGGACTGAAGCTTTCTTT
CASSGRGQGTEAFF
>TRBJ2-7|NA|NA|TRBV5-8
TGTGCCAGCAGACCGGGGAGCGAGCAGTACTTC
CASRPGSEQYF